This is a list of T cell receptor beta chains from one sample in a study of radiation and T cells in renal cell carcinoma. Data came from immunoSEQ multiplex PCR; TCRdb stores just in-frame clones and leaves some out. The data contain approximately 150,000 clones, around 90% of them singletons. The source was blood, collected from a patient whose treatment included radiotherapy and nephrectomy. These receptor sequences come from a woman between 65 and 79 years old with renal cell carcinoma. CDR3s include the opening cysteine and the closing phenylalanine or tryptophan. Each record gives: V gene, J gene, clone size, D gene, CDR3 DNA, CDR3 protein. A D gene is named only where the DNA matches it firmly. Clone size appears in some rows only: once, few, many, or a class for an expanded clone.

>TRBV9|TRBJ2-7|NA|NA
TGTGCCAGCAGTTCTCTCTCGGACGGCTTCTACGAGCAGTACTTC
CASSSLSDGFYEQYF
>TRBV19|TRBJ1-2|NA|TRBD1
TGTGCCAGTATTCCGACAGGGTCGACTAACTATGGCTACACCTTC
CASIPTGSTNYGYTF
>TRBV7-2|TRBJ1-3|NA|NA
TGTGCCAGCAGCCGGGAGGTTTCGGGAAACACCATATATTTT
CASSREVSGNTIYF
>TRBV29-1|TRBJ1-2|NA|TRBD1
TGCAGCGTTGGGCCGAGCTTGGACAGGCAAAACTATGGCTACACCTTC
CSVGPSLDRQNYGYTF
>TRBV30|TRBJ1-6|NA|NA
TGTGCCTGGAGTCCGCCGGGGCTCGATAATTCACCCCTCCACTTT
CAWSPPGLDNSPLHF
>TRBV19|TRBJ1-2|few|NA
TGTGCCAGTAGGATCGACAGCAGCTATGGCTACACCTTC
CASRIDSSYGYTF
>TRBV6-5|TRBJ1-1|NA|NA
TGTGCCAGCAGTTACGCCACAGGGTTCACTGAAGCTTTCTTT
CASSYATGFTEAFF
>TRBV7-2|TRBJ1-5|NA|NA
TGTGCCAGCAGCTTAGGGCCGGGCGGGCCCCAGCATTTT
CASSLGPGGPQHF
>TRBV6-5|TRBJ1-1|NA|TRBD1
TGTGCCAGGGGACAGATTAACACTGAAGCTTTCTTT
CARGQINTEAFF
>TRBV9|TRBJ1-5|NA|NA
TGTGCCAGCAGCGTAGGGAGCAATCAGCCCCAGCATTTT
CASSVGSNQPQHF
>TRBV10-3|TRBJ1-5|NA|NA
TGTGCCATCAGTGATCCGGGGGTCAATCAGCCCCAGCATTTT
CAISDPGVNQPQHF
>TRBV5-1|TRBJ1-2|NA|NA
TGCGCCAGCAGCCTATTGGGGACTATCCCGGGGGATGGCTACACCTTC
CASSLLGTIPGDGYTF
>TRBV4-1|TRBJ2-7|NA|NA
TGCGCCAGCAGCCAAGAAGCTACGAGCGGCCCCCTCGAGCAGTACTTC
CASSQEATSGPLEQYF